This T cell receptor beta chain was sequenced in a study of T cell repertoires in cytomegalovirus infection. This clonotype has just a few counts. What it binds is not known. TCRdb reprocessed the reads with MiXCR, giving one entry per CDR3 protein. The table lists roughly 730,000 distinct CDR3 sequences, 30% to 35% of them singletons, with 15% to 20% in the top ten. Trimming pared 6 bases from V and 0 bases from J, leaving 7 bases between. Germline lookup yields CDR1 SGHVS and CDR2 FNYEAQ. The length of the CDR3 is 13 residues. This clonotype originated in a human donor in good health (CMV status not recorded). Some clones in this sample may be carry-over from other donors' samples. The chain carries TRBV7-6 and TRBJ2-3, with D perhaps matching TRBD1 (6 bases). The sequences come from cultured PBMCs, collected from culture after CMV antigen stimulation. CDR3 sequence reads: CASSDRSTDTQYF. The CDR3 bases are TGTGCCAGCAGTGACAGGAGCACAGATACGCAGTATTTT.